This TCR beta chain was recovered during a study of T cells in Graves' hyperthyroidism and ophthalmopathy. Findings and limits, study-wide: Stable hyperthyroidism was told apart from ophthalmopathy by a model built on 13 V-J features. The model made its ophthalmopathy prediction, and onset followed a median approximately six months later.

It was RNA transcripts that yielded the amplified TCR beta CDR3 regions. Researchers ran a first-round RT-PCR on the TCR CDR3 using the HTBI primer set. Each CDR3 protein gets one entry after TCRdb re-called the multiplex PCR reads with MiXCR. The sample has 750,000 to 950,000 distinct CDR3 sequences, 35% to 40% seen once. Turning to this clonotype: Its antigen is not identified.

Diagnoses were established using clinical symptoms, serum thyroxine and TRAb, thyroid ultrasound and orbital computed tomography. The receptor's source is a man younger than 35 with Graves' hyperthyroidism. Sequencing was carried out using blood.

CDR3 amino acids: CASSRPGLAGSYEQYF. The CDR3 DNA reads TGTGCCAGCAGCCGTCCGGGACTAGCGGGAAGTTACGAGCAGTACTTC. The chain links TRBV7-2 to TRBJ2-7; 13 positions agree with TRBD2. V lost 5 bases, J lost 4 bases, and 8 bases stayed unmatched. CDR1 is SGHTA and CDR2 is FQGNSA in the germline V gene. This CDR3 contains 16 residues.